Reported below is one T cell receptor beta chain. These data belong to a study of T cells after yellow fever vaccination. Germline CDR1 LGHNA, CDR2 YSLEER. The trim removed 1 base at V and 10 bases at J, leaving 7 bases unmatched. CDR3 length: 14 amino acids. Via MiXCR, TCRdb re-called the 5' RACE reads, giving one row per CDR3 protein. The sample lists about 550,000 distinct CDR3 sequences; roughly a fifth were seen once. The TCR originated in a man aged 25 to 40 who received the YFV17D yellow fever vaccine. The source was PBMCs, collected 15 days after the yellow fever booster vaccination. The chain has TRBV4-3 and TRBJ2-3; 8 positions match TRBD1. The CDR3 sequence is CASSQGESTGAQYF. Here the CDR3 DNA reads TGCGCCAGCAGCCAAGGAGAGTCGACAGGGGCGCAGTATTTT.